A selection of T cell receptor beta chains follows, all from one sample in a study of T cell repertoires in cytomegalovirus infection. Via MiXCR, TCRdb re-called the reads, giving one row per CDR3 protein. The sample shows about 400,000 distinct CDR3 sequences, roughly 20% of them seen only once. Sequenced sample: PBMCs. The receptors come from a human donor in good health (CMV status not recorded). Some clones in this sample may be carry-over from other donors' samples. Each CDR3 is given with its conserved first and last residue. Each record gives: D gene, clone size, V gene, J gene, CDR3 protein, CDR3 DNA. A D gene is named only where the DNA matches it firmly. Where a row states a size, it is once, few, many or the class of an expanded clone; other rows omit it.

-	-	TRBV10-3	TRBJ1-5	CAISEDGKNQPQHF	TGTGCCATCAGTGAGGACGGGAAGAATCAGCCCCAGCATTTT
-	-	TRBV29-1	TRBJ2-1	CSVGGTTGYGNEQFF	TGCAGCGTTGGGGGAACGACAGGTTATGGGAATGAGCAGTTCTTC
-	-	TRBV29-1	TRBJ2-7	CSVVSLPPDWLYEQYF	TGCAGCGTTGTTTCACTACCACCGGACTGGCTCTACGAGCAGTACTTC
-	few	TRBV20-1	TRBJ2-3	CSAYSGEGGTDTQYF	TGCAGTGCTTATAGTGGGGAAGGTGGCACAGATACGCAGTATTTT
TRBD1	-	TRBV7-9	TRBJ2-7	CASSLARTGRYEQYF	TGTGCCAGCAGCTTAGCCCGGACAGGGCGATACGAGCAGTACTTC
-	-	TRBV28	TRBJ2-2	CASSGYQGIAGELFF	TGTGCCAGCAGTGGGTATCAGGGGATTGCCGGGGAGCTGTTTTTT
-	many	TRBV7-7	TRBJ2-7	CASSLGSQKATAAYEQYF	TGTGCCAGCAGCTTAGGCTCCCAAAAGGCGACGGCGGCCTACGAGCAGTACTTC
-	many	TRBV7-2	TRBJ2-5	CASSLAWGSEETQYF	TGTGCCAGCAGCCTAGCGTGGGGGAGTGAAGAGACCCAGTACTTC
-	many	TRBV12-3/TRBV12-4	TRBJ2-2	CASSTLGGSRTGELFF	TGTGCCAGCAGTACCCTTGGCGGGTCTCGCACCGGGGAGCTGTTTTTT
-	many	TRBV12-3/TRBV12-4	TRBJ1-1	CASNSVVGTEAFF	TGTGCCAGTAACTCGGTTGTAGGCACTGAAGCTTTCTTT
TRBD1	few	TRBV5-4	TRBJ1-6	CASSLGGQGKNSPLHF	TGTGCCAGCAGCTTGGGGGGACAGGGGAAAAATTCACCCCTCCACTTT
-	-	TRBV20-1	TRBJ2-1	CSAPSLASYNEQFF	TGCAGTGCTCCCTCACTAGCCTCCTACAATGAGCAGTTCTTC
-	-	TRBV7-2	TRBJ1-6	CASSLVRSSYNSPLHF	TGTGCCAGCAGCTTAGTGAGAAGCTCCTATAATTCACCCCTCCACTTT
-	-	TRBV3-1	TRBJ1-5	CASSQAGILNQPQHF	TGTGCCAGCAGCCAAGCAGGGATCCTAAATCAGCCCCAGCATTTT
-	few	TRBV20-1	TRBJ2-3	CSVTSNPADTQYF	TGCAGTGTTACTAGTAATCCAGCAGATACGCAGTATTTT
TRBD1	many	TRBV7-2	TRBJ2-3	CASSLGTGTDTQYF	TGTGCCAGCAGCTTGGGGACAGGCACAGATACGCAGTATTTT
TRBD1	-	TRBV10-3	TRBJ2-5	CAIRPGQDSRTQYF	TGTGCCATCAGACCCGGACAGGATAGTAGGACCCAGTACTTC
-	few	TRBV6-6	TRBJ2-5	CASSYGGRGETQYF	TGTGCCAGCAGTTACGGGGGGCGCGGGGAGACCCAGTACTTC
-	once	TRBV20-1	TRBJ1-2	CSASEVGGGHGYTF	TGCAGTGCTAGTGAGGTCGGAGGGGGGCATGGCTACACCTTC
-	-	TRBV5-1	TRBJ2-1	CASSLDSGLQFF	TGCGCCAGCAGCTTGGATTCTGGACTTCAGTTCTTC
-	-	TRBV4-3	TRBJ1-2	CASSQDRAVYGYTF	TGCGCCAGCAGCCAAGACAGGGCCGTATATGGCTACACCTTC
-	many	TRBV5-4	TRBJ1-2	CASSFPSRLNYGYTF	TGTGCCAGCAGCTTCCCGTCGCGTCTTAACTATGGCTACACCTTC
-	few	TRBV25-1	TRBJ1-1	CASSEFGAQAEAFF	TGTGCCAGCAGTGAATTCGGAGCGCAGGCTGAAGCTTTCTTT
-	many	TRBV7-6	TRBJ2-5	CASSLGNVGQETQYF	TGTGCCAGCAGCTTAGGGAACGTAGGCCAAGAGACCCAGTACTTC
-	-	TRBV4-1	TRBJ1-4	CASSLRAGLSEKLFF	TGCGCCAGCAGCCTCCGCGCAGGGTTGAGTGAAAAACTGTTTTTT
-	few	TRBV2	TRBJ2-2	CASSEADYNTGELFF	TGTGCCAGCAGTGAAGCGGACTACAACACCGGGGAGCTGTTTTTT
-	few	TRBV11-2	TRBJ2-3	CASSSLVSTDTQYF	TGTGCCAGCAGCTCACTAGTAAGCACAGATACGCAGTATTTT
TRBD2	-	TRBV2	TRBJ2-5	CASNKRGGGETQYF	TGTGCCAGCAATAAGCGGGGGGGCGGAGAGACCCAGTACTTC
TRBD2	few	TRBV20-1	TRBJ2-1	CSASKGLAGVLDNEQFF	TGCAGTGCTAGTAAGGGACTAGCGGGCGTCCTAGACAATGAGCAGTTCTTC
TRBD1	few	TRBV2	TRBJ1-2	CASSDPRQGAWYGYTF	TGTGCCAGCAGTGATCCAAGACAGGGGGCTTGGTATGGCTACACCTTC
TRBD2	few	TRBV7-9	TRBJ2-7	CASSPPIPIAGNYEQYF	TGTGCCAGCAGCCCCCCGATACCAATAGCGGGGAACTACGAGCAGTACTTC
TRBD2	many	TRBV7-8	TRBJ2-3	CASSFTRNKIAGGVYTDTQYF	TGTGCCAGCAGCTTCACCCGCAACAAAATAGCGGGGGGGGTTTACACAGATACGCAGTATTTT
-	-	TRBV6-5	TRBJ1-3	CASSYSEFPGNTIYF	TGTGCCAGCAGTTACTCCGAATTTCCTGGAAACACCATATATTTT
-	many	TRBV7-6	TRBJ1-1	CASSLGDSPNAEAFF	TGTGCCAGCAGCTTAGGGGACTCCCCGAACGCTGAAGCTTTCTTT
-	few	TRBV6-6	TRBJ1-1	CASSRPQTGNTEAFF	TGTGCCAGCAGCCGCCCCCAGACAGGGAACACTGAAGCTTTCTTT
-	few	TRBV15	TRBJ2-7	CATSKGQTSSYEQYF	TGTGCCACCAGCAAGGGACAGACTAGCTCCTACGAGCAGTACTTC
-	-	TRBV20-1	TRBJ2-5	CSATRDSSSETQYF	TGCAGTGCCACCCGGGACTCATCCTCGGAGACCCAGTACTTC
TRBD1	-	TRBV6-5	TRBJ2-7	CASIPGTGSYEQYF	TGTGCCAGCATCCCCGGGACAGGGTCCTACGAGCAGTACTTC
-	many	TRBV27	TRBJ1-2	CASSLRRGHGYTF	TGTGCCAGCAGTTTGAGGCGGGGCCATGGCTACACCTTC
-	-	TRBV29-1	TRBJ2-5	CSVGRPQETQYF	TGCAGCGTGGGACGGCCCCAAGAGACCCAGTACTTC
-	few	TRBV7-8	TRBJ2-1	CASKGTRGRGEQFF	TGTGCCAGCAAAGGGACGCGGGGGCGGGGTGAGCAGTTCTTC
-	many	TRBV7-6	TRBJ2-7	CASRRTAPSYEQYF	TGTGCCAGCAGAAGGACGGCTCCCTCCTACGAGCAGTACTTC
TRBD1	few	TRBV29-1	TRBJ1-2	CSTRGQDGYTF	TGCAGCACTAGGGGGCAAGACGGCTACACCTTC
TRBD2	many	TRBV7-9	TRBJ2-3	CASSPSGGTDTQYF	TGTGCCAGCAGCCCTAGCGGGGGCACAGATACGCAGTATTTT
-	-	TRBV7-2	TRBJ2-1	CAPPVWGNEQFF	TGTGCCCCCCCGGTCTGGGGCAATGAGCAGTTCTTC
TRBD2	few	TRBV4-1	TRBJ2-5	CASSQGLAGTQYF	TGCGCCAGCAGCCAAGGACTAGCGGGGACCCAGTACTTC
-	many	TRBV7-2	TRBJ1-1	CASSLAGTNTEAFF	TGTGCCAGCAGCTTAGCAGGGACGAACACTGAAGCTTTCTTT
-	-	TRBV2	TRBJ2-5	CASTGRLGQETQYF	TGTGCCAGCACTGGCAGGTTGGGTCAAGAGACCCAGTACTTC
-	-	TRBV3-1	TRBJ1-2	CASSKGQNFYGYTF	TGTGCCAGCAGCAAAGGACAGAACTTCTATGGCTACACCTTC
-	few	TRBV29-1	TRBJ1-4	CSAGTPEKLFF	TGCAGCGCCGGGACCCCTGAAAAACTGTTTTTT
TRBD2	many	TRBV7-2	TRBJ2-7	CASSSSLRLADLYEQYF	TGTGCCAGCAGCTCCTCTCTCCGACTAGCGGACCTTTACGAGCAGTACTTC
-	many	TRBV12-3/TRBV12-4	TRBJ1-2	CASSLGQRGYGYTF	TGTGCCAGCAGTTTAGGACAGAGGGGCTATGGCTACACCTTC
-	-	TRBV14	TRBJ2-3	CASSLNRDTDTQYF	TGTGCCAGCAGCCTAAACCGAGACACAGATACGCAGTATTTT